This passage covers 30 T cell receptor beta chains from one sample sequenced in a study of early T cells in non-severe SARS-CoV-2 infection. Each CDR3 protein is one row after TCRdb ran MiXCR on the 5' RACE reads. The table includes 55,000 to 85,000 distinct CDR3 sequences, around 15% detected once. Sequenced sample: whole blood. Every receptor here comes from an adult who was a healthcare worker with PCR-confirmed SARS-CoV-2 infection or an uninfected control (not recorded which).

The gene calls are TRBV11-2 and TRBJ2-3, with D possibly being TRBD1 or TRBD2 (6 bases each). Germline V gene lookup returns CDR1 SGHAT and CDR2 FQNNGV. The CDR3 extends over 15 amino acids. V was cut by 1 base and J by 5 bases, with 13 bases left in between. CDR3 DNA: TGTGCCAGCAGCTTAGCCGGGGGACAAAGAGATACGCAGTATTTT. This gives the protein CASSLAGGQRDTQYF.

This clonotype was detected a few times. The chain has TRBV5-1 and TRBJ2-3; 9 positions match TRBD2. V gave up 4 bases and J gave up 4 bases; unmatched junction bases: 4. This CDR3 comprises 14 residues. Germline CDR1 SGHRS, CDR2 YFSETQ. DNA for the CDR3: TGCGCCAGCAGCATCTCTAGCGGGGCAGATACGCAGTATTTT. Translation gives CASSISSGADTQYF.

The rearrangement joins TRBV9 to TRBJ1-3; no clear D gene. There are 15 residues in the CDR3. Trimming stripped 0 bases from V and 4 bases from J, with 11 bases between. Looked up from germline, CDR1 is SGDLS and CDR2 is YYNGEE. In DNA form, the CDR3 reads TGTGCCAGCAGCGTAGGGCACCGGTCGGGAAACACCATATATTTT. Its translation: CASSVGHRSGNTIYF.

The V gene is TRBV19, the J gene TRBJ1-4; weak D call: TRBD1 (5 bases). This CDR3 region has 13 residues. The V and J ends lost 3 bases and 5 bases respectively, with 7 bases between them. Germline CDR1 reads LNHDA; CDR2 reads SQIVND (reference sequence). The CDR3 region is CASSMGLNEKLFF. For the CDR3, the DNA is TGTGCCAGTAGTATGGGACTGAATGAAAAACTGTTTTTT.

The chain joins TRBV27 to TRBJ1-5; D is undetermined. CDR1 and CDR2 from the germline V gene are MNHEY and SMNVEV (reference sequence). Trimming cost V 5 bases and J 5 bases, with 10 bases left between them. The CDR3 loop spans 13 amino acids. Here the CDR3 reads CASSRRRDQPQHF. CDR3 nucleotides: TGTGCCAGCAGTCGAAGGAGGGATCAGCCCCAGCATTTT.

Remarks on this clonotype: Germline is not matched at one junction end, which may reflect a read error. The rearrangement links TRBV7-6 to TRBJ1-3, with D tentatively TRBD1 (5 bases). The CDR3 runs to 14 residues. Germline V lookup: CDR1 SGHVS, CDR2 FNYEAQ. DNA of the CDR3: TGTGCCAGCAGCTGGGACCTCTCTGAAAACACCATATATTTT. Protein: CASSWDLSENTIYF.

This chain links TRBV11-2 with TRBJ2-1, with D perhaps matching TRBD1 (5 bases). V lost 3 bases and J 7 bases, leaving 16 bases between the germline ends. The CDR3 loop spans 15 amino acids. Per the germline V gene, CDR1 is SGHAT and CDR2 is FQNNGV. CDR3 amino acids: CASSLSLLRQNEQFF. DNA for the CDR3: TGTGCCAGCAGCTTGTCGCTCCTGAGACAGAATGAGCAGTTCTTC.

This clonotype has just a few counts. The chain uses TRBV6-5 and TRBJ1-2, with D unclear. The germline CDR1 and CDR2 sequences are MNHEY and SVGAGI. This CDR3 spans 13 amino acids. V was pared by 0 bases and J by 8 bases, with 10 bases between. In DNA form, the CDR3 reads TGTGCCAGCAGTTACTCTCGGGATGGAGGCTACACCTTC. Its translation: CASSYSRDGGYTF.

This chain uses TRBV9 with TRBJ2-3; maybe TRBD1 (5 bases). V gave up 3 bases and J gave up 0 bases, with 11 bases separating them. Germline V CDR1 and CDR2: SGDLS, YYNGEE. CDR3 length equals 15 residues. CDR3 sequence: CASSAGITSTDTQYF. The CDR3 nucleotides are TGTGCCAGCAGCGCAGGGATTACTAGCACAGATACGCAGTATTTT.

The chain links TRBV6-2 or TRBV6-3 to TRBJ2-3, with TRBD1 identical over 7 bases. From germline, CDR1 is MNHEY and CDR2 SVGEGT. The CDR3 has 14 residues. The J segment lost 2 bases and the V segment lost 7 bases, leaving 6 bases of the junction unmatched. In nucleotides, the CDR3 is TGTGCCAGCAACGACAGGGCCGACACAGATACGCAGTATTTT. The encoded protein is CASNDRADTDTQYF.

In its sample, this clonotype was seen many times. V usage is TRBV12-3 or TRBV12-4 and J usage is TRBJ1-5; 7 nucleotides align to TRBD1. J was trimmed by 0 bases and V by 4 bases; bases with no gene match: 3. This CDR3 region has 15 residues. The CDR3 DNA reads as TGTGCCAGCAGTTCGGGACAGCATAGCAATCAGCCCCAGCATTTT. Amino acids: CASSSGQHSNQPQHF.

This clonotype was observed many times. The gene calls are TRBV4-3 and TRBJ2-5; D tentatively fits TRBD1 or TRBD2 (5 bases each). The CDR3 consists of 16 residues. V was shortened by 0 bases and J by 5 bases, with 16 bases between the two germline ends. The germline V gene has CDR1 LGHNA and CDR2 YSLEER. The CDR3 coding sequence is TGCGCCAGCAGCCAAGATCCGCCAGGGTCGGGGGAGACCCAGTACTTC. Translated, it gives CASSQDPPGSGETQYF.

This chain joins TRBV4-3 and TRBJ2-3; 9 bases are shared with TRBD2. After removal of 0 bases from V and 5 bases from J, the junction contained 9 bases not matched to a gene. Germline-derived CDR1 and CDR2 are LGHNA and YSLEER. The CDR3 loop spans 17 amino acids. The CDR3 DNA follows: TGCGCCAGCAGCCAAGAAATGGCGGGGGGGCTTAGAGATACGCAGTATTTT. Encoded protein: CASSQEMAGGLRDTQYF.

This clonotype came up many times. This sequence joins TRBV25-1 and TRBJ2-1; no reliable D call. The CDR3 contains 12 residues. CDR1 MGHDK and CDR2 SYGVNS come from the germline V gene. V lost 5 bases, J lost 3 bases, and 5 bases lay in between. As DNA, the CDR3 is TGTGCCAGCAGTAGGGTCTACAATGAGCAGTTCTTC. Encoded protein: CASSRVYNEQFF.

The genes are TRBV28 and TRBJ1-5; 7 positions match TRBD1. The CDR3 loop spans 14 amino acids. CDR1 is MDHEN, CDR2 SYDVKM, per germline. V lost 3 bases, J lost 2 bases, and 1 base stayed unmatched. The CDR3 DNA sequence: TGTGCCAGCAGTTTTACAGGGGGCAATCAGCCCCAGCATTTT. It is translated as CASSFTGGNQPQHF.

This clonotype has just a few counts. The rearrangement uses TRBV5-4 and TRBJ1-2, with D possibly TRBD1 on 5 matching bases. V was pared by 2 bases and J by 12 bases, with 14 bases between. Germline CDR1 reads SGHNT; CDR2 reads YYREEE (reference sequence). CDR3 length equals 12 residues. The DNA for the CDR3 is TGTGCCAGCAGCTTCTGGCAGGGATTACACACCTTC. Protein: CASSFWQGLHTF.

This clonotype was seen a few times. The CDR3, as DNA: TGTGCCAGCAGCCAGAGGACAGGGGTTCAAGAGACCCAGTACTTC. It specifies CASSQRTGVQETQYF. The chain has TRBV5-5 and TRBJ2-5, with 9 positions matching TRBD1. Germline V gives CDR1 SGHKS, CDR2 YYEKEE (reference sequence). With V trimmed by 4 bases and J by 2 bases, 6 bases remained unmatched. The CDR3 length is 15 residues.

This chain joins TRBV5-1 and TRBJ2-7; D ambiguous. This CDR3 has 12 amino acids. Germline CDR1 and CDR2: SGHRS and YFSETQ. The V gene lost 3 bases and the J gene lost 6 bases, with 10 bases spanning the gap. The CDR3 here is CASSSYGVEQYF. For the CDR3, the DNA is TGCGCCAGCAGCTCCTATGGTGTCGAGCAGTACTTC.

This clonotype has only a few counts. The chain combines TRBV7-9 with TRBJ2-5, with TRBD1 identical over 8 bases. The CDR3 length is 14 residues. The V and J ends lost 10 bases and 4 bases, in that order; junction bases with no gene match: 11. Germline V lookup: CDR1 SEHNR, CDR2 FQNEAQ (reference sequence). The CDR3 reads CAISQGAAGETQYF. In DNA form, the CDR3 reads TGTGCCATTAGCCAGGGGGCAGCTGGAGAGACCCAGTACTTC. Using reference TRBV7-9 and TRBJ2-5 for the parts outside the CDR3, the full variable domain is DTGVSQNPRHKITKRGQNVTFRCDPISEHNRLYWYRQTLGQGPEFLTYFQNEAQLEKSRLLSDRFSAERPKGSFSTLEIQRTEQGDSAMYLCAISQGAAGETQYFGPGTRLLVL.

The genes are TRBV28 and TRBJ1-2; D gene uncertain. Trimming pared 6 bases from V and 3 bases from J, leaving 11 bases between. Looked up from germline, CDR1 is MDHEN and CDR2 is SYDVKM. This CDR3 is 13 amino acids long. CDR3 amino acids: CASSSGPHYGYTF. The CDR3 nucleotides read TGTGCCAGCAGCTCGGGCCCGCACTATGGCTACACCTTC.

Only a few counts were recorded for this clonotype. The chain joins TRBV7-6 to TRBJ2-3; 7 positions match TRBD2. The V gene end was trimmed by 5 bases and the J gene end by 2 bases; junction bases not matched to a gene: 10. CDR3 size: 16 residues. Germline loops: CDR1 SGHVS, CDR2 FNYEAQ. This CDR3 reads CASSPTLAAFTDTQYF. CDR3 coding DNA: TGTGCCAGCAGCCCTACGCTAGCGGCCTTCACAGATACGCAGTATTTT.

This clonotype was seen only a few times. This chain links TRBV29-1 with TRBJ2-1, with 7 bases lining up with TRBD1. V lost 6 bases and J lost 15; bases outside the gene matches: 8. This CDR3 contains 10 residues. The germline gives CDR1 SQVTM, CDR2 ANQGSEA. This chain's CDR3 is CSVPGDRVFF. The DNA for the CDR3 is TGCAGCGTGCCCGGTGACAGGGTGTTCTTC.

This clonotype has only a few counts. The chain combines TRBV28 with TRBJ1-2; no definite D call. Germline assignment: CDR1 MDHEN and CDR2 SYDVKM. The CDR3 spans 15 residues. Trimming pared 5 bases from V and 5 bases from J, leaving 18 bases between. The CDR3 bases are TGTGCCAGCAGTCGCGCGGGCAGTTACTATTATGGCTACACCTTC. Its protein product is CASSRAGSYYYGYTF.

The V call is TRBV5-1, the J call TRBJ2-7; a weak D match, TRBD2 (6 bases). This CDR3 has 14 residues. V lost 4 bases and J 4 bases, leaving 15 bases between the germline ends. Germline V gene lookup returns CDR1 SGHRS and CDR2 YFSETQ. This CDR3 is CASSPGVAGYEQYF. CDR3 DNA sequence: TGCGCCAGCAGCCCTGGGGTTGCGGGATACGAGCAGTACTTC.

This clonotype occurred many times. The chain has TRBV5-1 and TRBJ1-1; 10 bases fit TRBD1. The CDR3 loop spans 16 amino acids. V dropped 3 bases and J dropped 3; count of bases not matched to a gene: 8. Germline lookup yields CDR1 SGHRS and CDR2 YFSETQ. As DNA, the CDR3 is TGCGCCAGCAGCTACCGACAGGGGGCGGTAGACACTGAAGCTTTCTTT. Encoded protein: CASSYRQGAVDTEAFF.

The V and J genes are TRBV20-1 and TRBJ1-1; tentatively, D is TRBD1 (5 bases). Germline V gives CDR1 DFQATT, CDR2 SNEGSKA (reference sequence). Deletions cut 7 bases from V and 3 bases from J, with 15 bases between. The CDR3 consists of 13 residues. CDR3 amino acids: CSGTKGFDTEAFF. The CDR3 coding sequence is TGCAGTGGAACGAAGGGGTTCGACACTGAAGCTTTCTTT.

The table lists this clonotype with a few counts. The chain joins TRBV5-1 to TRBJ1-1; the D gene is possibly TRBD1 (5 bases). The CDR3 extends over 15 amino acids. Germline CDR1 SGHRS, CDR2 YFSETQ. With 1 base removed from V and 3 bases from J, the gap between germline ends came to 13 bases. The CDR3 protein is CASSLTGVADTEAFF. CDR3 bases: TGCGCCAGCAGCTTGACGGGGGTCGCGGACACTGAAGCTTTCTTT.

This chain links TRBV12-3 or TRBV12-4 with TRBJ1-1; a possible D gene is TRBD1 (6 bases). The CDR3 extends over 14 amino acids. V lost 7 bases and J 5 bases, leaving 17 bases between the germline ends. DNA for the CDR3: TGTGCCAGCAATGCACAGGGACCGGGGACTGAAGCTTTCTTT. Translation: CASNAQGPGTEAFF.

This clonotype was found a few times. The rearrangement uses TRBV27 and TRBJ1-1; 7 nucleotides line up with TRBD1. This CDR3 has 13 amino acids. J lost 8 bases, V lost 6 bases, and 9 bases had no gene match. Germline lookup yields CDR1 MNHEY and CDR2 SMNVEV (reference sequence). CDR3 bases: TGTGCCAGCAGCCCTATTGACAGGGAAGAAGCTTTCTTT. Protein sequence: CASSPIDREEAFF.

In its sample, this clonotype was seen a few times. The J gene is TRBJ2-7, the V gene TRBV28; weak D call: TRBD1 (6 bases). Germline CDR1 reads MDHEN; CDR2 reads SYDVKM. The CDR3 has 15 amino acids. Trimming removed 2 bases from V and 2 bases from J, with 13 bases in between. CDR3 DNA sequence: TGTGCCAGCAGTTTACCCAGGGGTGCTACCTACGAGCAGTACTTC. Translation: CASSLPRGATYEQYF.